The T cell receptor (beta chain) described here comes from a study of vaccination effects on CD4 cells after COVID-19. The CDR3 is 14 amino acids. V lost 6 bases and J lost 7; bases outside the gene matches: 12. Looked up from germline, CDR1 is MNHEY and CDR2 is SMNVEV (reference sequence). Produced via immunoSEQ multiplex PCR; TCRdb's table is partial and in-frame only. The data contain about 57,000 clones, 78% of them singletons. Once cultured for roughly ten days, the cells underwent separation to obtain CD4+ T cells. Vaccination of participants consisted of two doses of either the BNT162b2 or mRNA-1273 vaccine. It was on days 3 and 7 that half the medium was replaced with IL-2 medium. Worth noting for this clone: Its specificity is not known.

The chain is built from TRBV27 and TRBJ2-7; TRBD2 aligns across 7 bases. Sample: CD4+ T cells from PBMCs cultured without peptide, taken after COVID-19 vaccination. The receptor comes from a human donor who received a COVID-19 vaccine. The CDR3 here is CASSRIAGVGEQYF. The CDR3 bases are TGTGCCAGCAGCCGTATCGCGGGAGTGGGGGAGCAGTACTTC.